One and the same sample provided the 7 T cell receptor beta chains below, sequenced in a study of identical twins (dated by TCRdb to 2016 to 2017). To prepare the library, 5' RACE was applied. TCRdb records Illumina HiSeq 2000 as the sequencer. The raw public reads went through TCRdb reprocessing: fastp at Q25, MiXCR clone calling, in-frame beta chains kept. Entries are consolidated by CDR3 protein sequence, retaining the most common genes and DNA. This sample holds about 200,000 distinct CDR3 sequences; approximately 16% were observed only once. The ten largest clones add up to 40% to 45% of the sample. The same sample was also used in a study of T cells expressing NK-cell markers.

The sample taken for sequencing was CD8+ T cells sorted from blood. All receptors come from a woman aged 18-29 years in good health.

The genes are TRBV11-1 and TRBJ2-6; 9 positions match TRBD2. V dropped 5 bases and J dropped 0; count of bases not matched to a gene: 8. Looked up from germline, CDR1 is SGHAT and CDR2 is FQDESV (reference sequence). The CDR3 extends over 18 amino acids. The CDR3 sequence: CASSILAGIGSGANVLTF. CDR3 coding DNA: TGTGCCAGCAGCATCCTAGCGGGGATAGGCTCTGGGGCCAACGTCCTGACTTTC.

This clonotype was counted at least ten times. Here the CDR3 DNA reads TGCAGCGGGAACAGGCTGAACACTGAAGCTTTCTTT. It yields the protein CSGNRLNTEAFF. The chain carries TRBV29-1 and TRBJ1-1; a weak D match, TRBD1 (5 bases). Between the trimmed V and J ends, which lost 7 bases and 0 bases, there was a span of 9 bases. There are 12 residues in the CDR3. Germline V lookup: CDR1 SQVTM, CDR2 ANQGSEA.

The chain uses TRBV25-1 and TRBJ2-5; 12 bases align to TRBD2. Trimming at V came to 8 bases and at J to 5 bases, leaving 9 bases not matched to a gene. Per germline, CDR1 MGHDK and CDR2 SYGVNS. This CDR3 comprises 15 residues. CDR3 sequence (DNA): TGTGCCAGCGAGTACTCTAGCGGGGGGGAGGAGACCCAGTACTTC. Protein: CASEYSSGGEETQYF. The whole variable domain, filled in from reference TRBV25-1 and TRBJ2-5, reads EADIYQTPRYLVIGTGKKITLECSQTMGHDKMYWYQQDPGMELHLIHYSYGVNSTEKGDLSSESTVSRIRTEHFPLTLESARPSHTSQYLCASEYSSGGEETQYFGPGTRLLVL.

For the CDR3, the DNA is TGTGCCAGCAGCTTAGTTATGGGGGACGGCTACACCTTC. Its protein is CASSLVMGDGYTF. V gene TRBV11-2 combines with J gene TRBJ1-2; the D gene is possibly TRBD1 (5 bases). Trimming left V 1 base short and J 8 bases short, with 11 bases between. Germline V CDR1 and CDR2: SGHAT, FQNNGV. The CDR3 is made up of 13 amino acids.

The CDR3 coding sequence is TGTGCCAGCGCAGGCGGAAAGGGAAGCTCCTACAATGAGCAGTTCTTC. Translating it yields CASAGGKGSSYNEQFF. The rearrangement uses TRBV12-3 or TRBV12-4 and TRBJ2-1; D uncertain. V was cut by 8 bases and J by 0 bases, with 17 bases left in between. The CDR3 is 16 amino acids.

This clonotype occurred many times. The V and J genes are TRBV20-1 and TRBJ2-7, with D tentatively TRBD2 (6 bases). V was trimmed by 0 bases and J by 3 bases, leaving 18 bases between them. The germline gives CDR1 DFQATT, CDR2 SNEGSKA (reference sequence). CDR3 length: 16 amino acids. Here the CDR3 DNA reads TGCAGTGCTAGAGATGTTACCCTAGCGAGAAACTACGAGCAGTACTTC. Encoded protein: CSARDVTLARNYEQYF.

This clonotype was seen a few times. The CDR3 DNA reads as TGCAGCGCCGGGGGACCTGGGGCCAACGTCCTGACTTTC. This gives the protein CSAGGPGANVLTF. The V call is TRBV29-1, the J call TRBJ2-6; perhaps TRBD2 as D (6 bases). CDR3 size: 13 residues. Germline-derived CDR1 and CDR2 are SQVTM and ANQGSEA. Between the trimmed V and J ends, which lost 7 bases and 2 bases, there was a span of 9 bases. Drawing the rest from reference TRBV29-1 and TRBJ2-6, the complete variable domain is SAVISQKPSRDICQRGTSLTIQCQVDSQVTMMFWYRQQPGQSLTLIATANQGSEATYESGFVIDKFPISRPNLTFSTLTVSNMSPEDSSIYLCSAGGPGANVLTFGAGSRLTVL.